This T cell receptor beta chain was captured by sequencing in a study of CD8+ T cells in alopecia areata. In the study overall: Oral tofacitinib (5 to 10 mg twice daily) was administered to treated patients.

The sequencing template was cDNA reverse transcribed from extracted RNA. Assay used: immunoSEQ multiplex PCR; TCRdb lists only in-frame clones, some missing. The sample carries 150,000 to 200,000 clones, 50% to 70% recorded once. As to treatment: oral pan-JAK inhibitor, 5-10 mg twice daily. PBMCs served as the source from which CD4+ and CD8+ T cells were sorted. This CDR3 is 12 amino acids long. V shed 5 bases and J shed 6 bases, with 11 bases lying between them. Germline-derived CDR1 and CDR2 are SGHTA and FQGNSA. The receptor was isolated from a human donor with alopecia areata. The sequences come from CD4+ T cells sorted from blood, collected at week 49, from a patient treated with tofacitinib. The V call is TRBV7-2, the J call TRBJ2-7; possible D gene TRBD2, 5 bases. CDR3 amino acids: CASSLSGVEQYF. Here the CDR3 DNA reads TGTGCCAGCAGCCTCTCCGGGGTCGAGCAGTACTTC.